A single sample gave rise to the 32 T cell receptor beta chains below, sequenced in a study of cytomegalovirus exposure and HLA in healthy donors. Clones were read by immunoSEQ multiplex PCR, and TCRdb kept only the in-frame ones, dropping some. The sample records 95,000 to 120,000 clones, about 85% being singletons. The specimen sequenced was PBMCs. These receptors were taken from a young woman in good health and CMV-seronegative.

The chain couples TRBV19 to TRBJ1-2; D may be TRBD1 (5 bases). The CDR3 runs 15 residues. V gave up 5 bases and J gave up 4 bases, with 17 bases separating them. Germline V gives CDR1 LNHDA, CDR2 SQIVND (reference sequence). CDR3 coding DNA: TGTGCCAGTAGTTTCTTCAGGGAGGACGGCTATGGCTACACCTTC. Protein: CASSFFREDGYGYTF.

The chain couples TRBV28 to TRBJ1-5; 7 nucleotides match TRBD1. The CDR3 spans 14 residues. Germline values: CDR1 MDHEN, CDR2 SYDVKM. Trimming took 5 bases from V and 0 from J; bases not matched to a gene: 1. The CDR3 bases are TGTGCCAGCAGTGGGACAGCTAGCAATCAGCCCCAGCATTTT. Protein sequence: CASSGTASNQPQHF.

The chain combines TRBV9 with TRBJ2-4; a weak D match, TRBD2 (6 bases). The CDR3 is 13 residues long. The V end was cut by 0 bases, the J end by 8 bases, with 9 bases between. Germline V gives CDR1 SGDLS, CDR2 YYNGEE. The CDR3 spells CASSVAREDIQYF. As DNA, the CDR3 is TGTGCCAGCAGCGTAGCCAGGGAGGACATTCAGTACTTC.

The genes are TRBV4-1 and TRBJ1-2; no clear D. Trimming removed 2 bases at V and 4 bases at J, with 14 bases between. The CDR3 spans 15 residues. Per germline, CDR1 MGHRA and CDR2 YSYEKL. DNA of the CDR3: TGCGCCAGCAGCCAAACCTGGGGAGGGCCCTATGGCTACACCTTC. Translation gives CASSQTWGGPYGYTF.

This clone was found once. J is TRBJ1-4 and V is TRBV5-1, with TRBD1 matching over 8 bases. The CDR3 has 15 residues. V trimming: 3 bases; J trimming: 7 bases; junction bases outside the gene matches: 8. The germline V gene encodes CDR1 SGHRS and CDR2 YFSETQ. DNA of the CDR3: TGCGCCAGCAGCTCGGAGGGGGACAGGTCTGAAAAACTGTTTTTT. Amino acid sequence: CASSSEGDRSEKLFF. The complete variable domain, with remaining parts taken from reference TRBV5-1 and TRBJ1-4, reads KAGVTQTPRYLIKTRGQQVTLSCSPISGHRSVSWYQQTPGQGLQFLFEYFSETQRNKGNFPGRFSGRQFSNSRSEMNVSTLELGDSALYLCASSSEGDRSEKLFFGSGTQLSVL.

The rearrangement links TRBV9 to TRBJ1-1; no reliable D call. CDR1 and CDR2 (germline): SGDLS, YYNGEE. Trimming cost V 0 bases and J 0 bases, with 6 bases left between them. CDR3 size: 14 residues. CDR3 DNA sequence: TGTGCCAGCAGCGTAGGCAGGATGAACACTGAAGCTTTCTTT. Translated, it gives CASSVGRMNTEAFF.

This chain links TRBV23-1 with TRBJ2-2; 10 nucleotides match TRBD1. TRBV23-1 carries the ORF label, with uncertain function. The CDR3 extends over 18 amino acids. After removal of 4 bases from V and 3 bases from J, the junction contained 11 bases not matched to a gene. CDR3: CASSRRDRGVVDTGELFF. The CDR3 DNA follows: TGCGCCAGCAGTCGAAGGGACAGGGGTGTTGTCGACACCGGGGAGCTGTTTTTT.

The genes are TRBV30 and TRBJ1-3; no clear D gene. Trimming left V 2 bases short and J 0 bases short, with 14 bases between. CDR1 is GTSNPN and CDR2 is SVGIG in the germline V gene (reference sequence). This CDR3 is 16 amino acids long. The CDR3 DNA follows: TGTGCCTGGAGTCCGTTGACTCTCAGCTCTGGAAACACCATATATTTT. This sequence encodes CAWSPLTLSSGNTIYF.

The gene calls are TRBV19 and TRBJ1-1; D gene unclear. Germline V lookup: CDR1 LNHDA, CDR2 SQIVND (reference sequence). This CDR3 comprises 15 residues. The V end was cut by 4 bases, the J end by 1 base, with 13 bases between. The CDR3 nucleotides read TGTGCCAGTAGTACCGATACACCCCAGAACACTGAAGCTTTCTTT. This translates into CASSTDTPQNTEAFF.

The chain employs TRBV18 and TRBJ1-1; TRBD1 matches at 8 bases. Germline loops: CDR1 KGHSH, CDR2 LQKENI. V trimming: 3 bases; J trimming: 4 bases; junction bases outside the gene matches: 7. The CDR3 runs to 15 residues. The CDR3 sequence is CASSPEKTGGTEAFF. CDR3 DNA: TGTGCCAGCTCACCCGAAAAAACAGGGGGCACTGAAGCTTTCTTT.

In nucleotides, the CDR3 is TGTGCCAGCAGAATGGAGGTTTCCCTCTACCCAGAGACCCAGTACTTC. This sequence encodes CASRMEVSLYPETQYF. The V gene is TRBV7-9, the J gene TRBJ2-5; D might be TRBD2 (5 bases). The CDR3 loop spans 16 amino acids. Per the germline V gene, CDR1 is SEHNR and CDR2 is FQNEAQ (reference sequence). Trimming removed 6 bases at V and 4 bases at J, with 21 bases between.

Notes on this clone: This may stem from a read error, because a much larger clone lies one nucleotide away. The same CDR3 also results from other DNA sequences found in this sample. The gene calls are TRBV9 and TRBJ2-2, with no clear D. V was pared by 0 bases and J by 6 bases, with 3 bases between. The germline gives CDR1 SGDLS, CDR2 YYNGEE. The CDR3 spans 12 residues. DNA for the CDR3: TGTGCCAGCAGCGTAGCCGCCGGGGAGCTGTTTTTT. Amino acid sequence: CASSVAAGELFF.

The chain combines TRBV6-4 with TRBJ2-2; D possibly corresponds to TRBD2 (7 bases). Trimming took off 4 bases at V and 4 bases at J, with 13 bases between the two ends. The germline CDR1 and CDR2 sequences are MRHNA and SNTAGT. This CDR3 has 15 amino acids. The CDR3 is CASSARGGATGELFF. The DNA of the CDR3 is TGTGCCAGCAGTGCTAGAGGGGGGGCCACCGGGGAGCTGTTTTTT.

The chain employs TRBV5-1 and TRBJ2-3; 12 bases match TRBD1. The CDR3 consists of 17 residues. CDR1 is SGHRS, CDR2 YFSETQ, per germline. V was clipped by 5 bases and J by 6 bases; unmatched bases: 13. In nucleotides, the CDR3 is TGCGCCAGCAGATCTCTCCCGGGACAGGGGGCCGGTGATACGCAGTATTTT. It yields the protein CASRSLPGQGAGDTQYF.

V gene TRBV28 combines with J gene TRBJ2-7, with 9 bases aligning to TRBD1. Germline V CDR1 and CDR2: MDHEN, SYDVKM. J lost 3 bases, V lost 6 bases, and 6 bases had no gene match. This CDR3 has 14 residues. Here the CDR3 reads CASRQDRGYYEQYF. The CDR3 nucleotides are TGTGCCAGCAGACAGGACAGGGGATACTACGAGCAGTACTTC.

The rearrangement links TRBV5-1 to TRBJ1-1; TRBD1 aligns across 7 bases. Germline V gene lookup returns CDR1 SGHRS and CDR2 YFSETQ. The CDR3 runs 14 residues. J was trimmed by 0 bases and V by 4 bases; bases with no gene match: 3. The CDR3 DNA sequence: TGCGCCAGCAGCGCGACAGGGCTGAACACTGAAGCTTTCTTT. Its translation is CASSATGLNTEAFF.

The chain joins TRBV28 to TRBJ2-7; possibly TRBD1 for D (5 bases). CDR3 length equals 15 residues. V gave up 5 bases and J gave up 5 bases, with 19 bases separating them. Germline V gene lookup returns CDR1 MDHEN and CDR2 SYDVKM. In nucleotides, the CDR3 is TGTGCCAGCAGTCCTCCCAGGGTGCCTACGAACGAGCAGTACTTC. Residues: CASSPPRVPTNEQYF. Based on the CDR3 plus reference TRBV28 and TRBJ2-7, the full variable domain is DVKVTQSSRYLVKRTGEKVFLECVQDMDHENMFWYRQDPGLGLRLIYFSYDVKMKEKGDIPEGYSVSREKKERFSLILESASTNQTSMYLCASSPPRVPTNEQYFGPGTRLTVT.

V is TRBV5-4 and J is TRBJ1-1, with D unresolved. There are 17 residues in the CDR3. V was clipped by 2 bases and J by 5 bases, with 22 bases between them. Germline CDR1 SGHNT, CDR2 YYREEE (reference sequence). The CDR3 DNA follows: TGTGCCAGCAGCTTTGGTGGGCGAAGTTCAGGAGGGACTGAAGCTTTCTTT. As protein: CASSFGGRSSGGTEAFF.

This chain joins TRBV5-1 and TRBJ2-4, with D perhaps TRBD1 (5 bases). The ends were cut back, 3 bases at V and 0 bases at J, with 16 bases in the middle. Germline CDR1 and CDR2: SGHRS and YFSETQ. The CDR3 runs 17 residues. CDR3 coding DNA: TGCGCCAGCAGCTCTGTAACAGGCGAACTAGCCAAAAACATTCAGTACTTC. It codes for CASSSVTGELAKNIQYF.

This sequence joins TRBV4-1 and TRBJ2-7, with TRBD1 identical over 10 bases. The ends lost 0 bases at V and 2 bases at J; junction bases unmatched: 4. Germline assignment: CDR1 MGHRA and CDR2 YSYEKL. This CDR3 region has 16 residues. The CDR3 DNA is TGCGCCAGCAGCCAAGAAGGGACAGGGGCCCCCTACGAGCAGTACTTC. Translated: CASSQEGTGAPYEQYF.

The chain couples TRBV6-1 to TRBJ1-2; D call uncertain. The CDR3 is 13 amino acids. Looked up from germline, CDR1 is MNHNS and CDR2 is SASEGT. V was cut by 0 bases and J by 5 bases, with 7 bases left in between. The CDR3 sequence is CASSEASQYGYTF. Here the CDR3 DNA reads TGTGCCAGCAGTGAAGCATCCCAGTATGGCTACACCTTC.

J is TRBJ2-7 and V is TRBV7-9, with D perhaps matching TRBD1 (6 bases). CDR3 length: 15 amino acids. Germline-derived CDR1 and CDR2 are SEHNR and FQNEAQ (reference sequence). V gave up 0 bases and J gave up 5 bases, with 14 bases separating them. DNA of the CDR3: TGTGCCAGCAGCTTAGCTAACAGGGAAGGCGACGAGCAGTACTTC. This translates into CASSLANREGDEQYF.

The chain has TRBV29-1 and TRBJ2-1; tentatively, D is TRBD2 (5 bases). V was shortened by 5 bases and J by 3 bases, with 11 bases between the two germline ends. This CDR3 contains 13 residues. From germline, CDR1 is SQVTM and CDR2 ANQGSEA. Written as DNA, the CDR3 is TGCAGCGTTTTACTAGTAGGCTACAATGAGCAGTTCTTC. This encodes CSVLLVGYNEQFF.

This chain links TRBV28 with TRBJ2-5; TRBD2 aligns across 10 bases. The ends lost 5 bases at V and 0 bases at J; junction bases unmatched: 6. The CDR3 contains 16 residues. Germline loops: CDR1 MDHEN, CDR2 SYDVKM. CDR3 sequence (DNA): TGTGCCAGCAGTCCCCTAGCGGGGGAGTACCAAGAGACCCAGTACTTC. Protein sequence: CASSPLAGEYQETQYF.

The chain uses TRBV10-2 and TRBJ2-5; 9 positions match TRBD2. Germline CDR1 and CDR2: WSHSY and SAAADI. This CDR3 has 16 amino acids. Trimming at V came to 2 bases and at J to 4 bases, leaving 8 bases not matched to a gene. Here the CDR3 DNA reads TGCGCCAGCAGTGAGCCCTGGGCTAGCGGGGTAGAGACCCAGTACTTC. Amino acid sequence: CASSEPWASGVETQYF.

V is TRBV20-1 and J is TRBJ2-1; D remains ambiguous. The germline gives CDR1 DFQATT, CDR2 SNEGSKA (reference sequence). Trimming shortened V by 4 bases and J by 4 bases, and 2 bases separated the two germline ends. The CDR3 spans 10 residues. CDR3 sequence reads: CSATYNEQFF. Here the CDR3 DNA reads TGCAGTGCTACATACAATGAGCAGTTCTTC.

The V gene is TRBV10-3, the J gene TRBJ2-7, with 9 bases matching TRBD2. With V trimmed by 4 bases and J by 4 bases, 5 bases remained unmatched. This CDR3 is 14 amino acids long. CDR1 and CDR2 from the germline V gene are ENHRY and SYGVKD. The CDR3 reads CAISGAGGLYEQYF. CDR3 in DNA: TGTGCCATCAGTGGAGCGGGGGGCCTGTACGAGCAGTACTTC.

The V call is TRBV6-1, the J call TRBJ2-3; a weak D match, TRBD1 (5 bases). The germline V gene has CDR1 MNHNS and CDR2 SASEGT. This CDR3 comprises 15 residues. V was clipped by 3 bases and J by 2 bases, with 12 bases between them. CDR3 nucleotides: TGTGCCAGCAGTGACGTCCAGGGTTTCACAGATACGCAGTATTTT. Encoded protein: CASSDVQGFTDTQYF.

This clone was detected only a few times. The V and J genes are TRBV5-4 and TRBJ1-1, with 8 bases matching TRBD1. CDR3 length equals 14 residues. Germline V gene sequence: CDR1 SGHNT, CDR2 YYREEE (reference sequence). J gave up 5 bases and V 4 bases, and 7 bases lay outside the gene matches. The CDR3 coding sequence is TGTGCCAGCAGCCTCGACAGGGGAGGTACTGAAGCTTTCTTT. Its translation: CASSLDRGGTEAFF. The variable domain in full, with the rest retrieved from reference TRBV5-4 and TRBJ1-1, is ETGVTQSPTHLIKTRGQQVTLRCSSQSGHNTVSWYQQALGQGPQFIFQYYREEENGRGNFPPRFSGLQFPNYSSELNVNALELDDSALYLCASSLDRGGTEAFFGQGTRLTVV.

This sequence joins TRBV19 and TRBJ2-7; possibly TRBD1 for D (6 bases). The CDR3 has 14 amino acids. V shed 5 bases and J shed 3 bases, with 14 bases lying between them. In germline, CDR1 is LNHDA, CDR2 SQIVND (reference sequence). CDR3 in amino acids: CASSPRTAIYEQYF. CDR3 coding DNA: TGTGCCAGTAGTCCTCGGACAGCGATCTACGAGCAGTACTTC.

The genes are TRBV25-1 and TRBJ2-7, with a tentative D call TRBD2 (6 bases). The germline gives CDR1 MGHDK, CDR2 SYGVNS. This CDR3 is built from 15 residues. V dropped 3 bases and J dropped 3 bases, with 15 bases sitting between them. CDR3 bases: TGTGCCAGCAGTGATCCAGCGGGCAGCTACTACGAGCAGTACTTC. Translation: CASSDPAGSYYEQYF.

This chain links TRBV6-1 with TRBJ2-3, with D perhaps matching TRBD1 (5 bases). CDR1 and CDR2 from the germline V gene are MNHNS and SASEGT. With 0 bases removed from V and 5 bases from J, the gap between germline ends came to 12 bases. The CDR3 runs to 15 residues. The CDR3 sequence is CASSEASTVLDTQYF. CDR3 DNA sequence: TGTGCCAGCAGTGAAGCGTCGACAGTCCTAGATACGCAGTATTTT.